These 20 T cell receptor beta chains were sequenced from one sample in a study of response to subunit inactivated influenza vaccine. One entry per CDR3 protein, called by TCRdb with MiXCR from the RT-PCR reads. Of just over 300,000 distinct CDR3 sequences detected, 21% appear once; the ten largest clones hold 10%. The input for sequencing was PBMCs from blood, taken 21 months after vaccination. These receptors were obtained from a man between 50 and 69 years old who received an inactivated influenza vaccine.

V is TRBV7-2 and J is TRBJ1-5, with 9 bases fitting TRBD1. CDR3 length equals 15 residues. Germline V gene sequence: CDR1 SGHTA, CDR2 FQGNSA. The V and J ends lost 3 bases and 6 bases, in that order; junction bases with no gene match: 6. CDR3: CASSFGTGNAQPQHF. The CDR3 nucleotides read TGTGCCAGCAGCTTTGGGACAGGGAATGCTCAGCCCCAGCATTTT.

This clonotype was detected many times. V gene TRBV24-1 combines with J gene TRBJ1-1; 11 nucleotides align to TRBD1. CDR3 size: 15 residues. In germline, CDR1 is KGHDR, CDR2 SFDVKD. V lost 4 bases to trimming and J lost 4 bases; unmatched junction nucleotides: 4. CDR3 loop: CATSESGTGGTEAFF. CDR3 coding DNA: TGTGCCACCAGTGAATCCGGGACAGGGGGCACTGAAGCTTTCTTT.

The rearrangement links TRBV28 to TRBJ2-5, with D perhaps TRBD2 (6 bases). With 10 bases removed from V and 5 bases from J, the gap between germline ends came to 17 bases. This CDR3 contains 13 residues. Germline V lookup: CDR1 MDHEN, CDR2 SYDVKM. The CDR3 region has the DNA TGTGCCACCCGTCGGGACTCAATGGAGACCCAGTACTTC. Amino acid sequence: CATRRDSMETQYF.

This clonotype was counted between two and nine times. J is TRBJ2-7 and V is TRBV7-9; the D gene is possibly TRBD2 (6 bases). The CDR3 covers 12 residues. Trimming left V 6 bases short and J 6 bases short, with 12 bases between. Germline V gene sequence: CDR1 SEHNR, CDR2 FQNEAQ (reference sequence). The CDR3 DNA sequence: TGTGCCAGCAGGTGGGGGGATGGCGAGCAGTACTTC. It encodes CASRWGDGEQYF.

The sample holds many counts of this clonotype. The V and J genes are TRBV7-9 and TRBJ1-1; D perhaps matches TRBD1 (5 bases). The CDR3 runs to 15 residues. Germline lookup yields CDR1 SEHNR and CDR2 FQNEAQ (reference sequence). Trimming stripped 4 bases from V and 7 bases from J, with 19 bases between. CDR3 loop: CASSSQQVHHGEAFF. CDR3 DNA sequence: TGTGCCAGCAGCTCACAACAGGTCCATCATGGTGAAGCTTTCTTT.

This clonotype was seen more than once but under ten times. This chain connects TRBV5-1 to TRBJ1-1, with 10 bases identical to TRBD1. Germline-derived CDR1 and CDR2 are SGHRS and YFSETQ. V shed 2 bases, J shed 4 bases, and the junction held 8 bases outside the gene matches. The CDR3 loop spans 16 amino acids. CDR3 in DNA: TGCGCCAGCAGCTTAATGGGACAGGGGCTATTCACTGAAGCTTTCTTT. Amino acids: CASSLMGQGLFTEAFF. Filled out from reference TRBV5-1 and TRBJ1-1, the complete variable domain reads KAGVTQTPRYLIKTRGQQVTLSCSPISGHRSVSWYQQTPGQGLQFLFEYFSETQRNKGNFPGRFSGRQFSNSRSEMNVSTLELGDSALYLCASSLMGQGLFTEAFFGQGTRLTVV.

This clonotype was observed a few times. This chain links TRBV28 with TRBJ1-6, with a tentative D call TRBD1 (5 bases). The V and J ends lost 7 bases and 2 bases respectively, with 9 bases between them. Germline CDR1 is MDHEN and CDR2 is SYDVKM. The CDR3 consists of 14 residues. The CDR3 sequence: CASNTDTYNSPLHF. Written as DNA, the CDR3 is TGTGCCAGCAACACGGACACCTATAATTCACCCCTCCACTTT.

This rearrangement joins TRBV10-2 to TRBJ1-5; D gene ambiguous. Germline CDR1 is WSHSY and CDR2 is SAAADI. Trimming left V 6 bases short and J 4 bases short, with 13 bases between. The CDR3 runs to 14 residues. This CDR3 is CASSIDTLNQPQHF. CDR3 DNA: TGCGCCAGCAGCATTGACACGTTAAATCAGCCCCAGCATTTT.

The chain employs TRBV29-1 and TRBJ2-2; 8 bases are shared with TRBD1. This CDR3 comprises 14 residues. Germline assignment: CDR1 SQVTM and CDR2 ANQGSEA. J gave up 7 bases and V 7 bases, and 11 bases lay outside the gene matches. The CDR3 sequence: CSALRDRSGGELFF. The CDR3 coding sequence is TGCAGCGCACTCCGGGACAGGTCGGGCGGGGAGCTGTTTTTT.

This clonotype was counted only a few times. This rearrangement joins TRBV9 to TRBJ1-1; D perhaps matches TRBD1 (5 bases). CDR3 size: 17 residues. The germline V gene encodes CDR1 SGDLS and CDR2 YYNGEE. Trimming removed 0 bases at V and 1 base at J, with 16 bases between. The CDR3 DNA is TGTGCCAGCAGCGTAGCCCCCCCAATTACAGGGAACACTGAAGCTTTCTTT. This translates into CASSVAPPITGNTEAFF.

This clonotype occurred a few times. The DNA for the CDR3 is TGCAGTGCTAGGGTTTTGTTTCGGGGGGATTCACCCCTCCACTTT. The encoded protein is CSARVLFRGDSPLHF. The rearrangement uses TRBV20-1 and TRBJ1-6; D possibly corresponds to TRBD1 (5 bases). Trimming left V 3 bases short and J 8 bases short, with 17 bases between. The CDR3 sequence is 15 residues long. Germline CDR1 reads DFQATT; CDR2 reads SNEGSKA (reference sequence).

This clonotype was seen more than once but under ten times. The gene calls are TRBV7-9 and TRBJ1-5, with TRBD1 matching 10 bases. Losses at the gene ends were 2 bases for V and 3 bases for J; bases not matched to a gene: 7. This CDR3 comprises 17 residues. CDR1 SEHNR and CDR2 FQNEAQ come from the germline V gene (reference sequence). The CDR3 DNA is TGTGCCAGCAGCTTAAAGTTGACAGGGGGCCTCAATCAGCCCCAGCATTTT. Residues: CASSLKLTGGLNQPQHF. Complete variable domain (other parts from reference TRBV7-9 and TRBJ1-5): DTGVSQNPRHKITKRGQNVTFRCDPISEHNRLYWYRQTLGQGPEFLTYFQNEAQLEKSRLLSDRFSAERPKGSFSTLEIQRTEQGDSAMYLCASSLKLTGGLNQPQHFGDGTRLSIL.

The chain has TRBV5-4 and TRBJ1-6; D not resolved. Trimming left V 0 bases short and J 7 bases short, with 17 bases between. Germline CDR1 reads SGHNT; CDR2 reads YYREEE (reference sequence). The CDR3 runs to 17 residues. DNA of the CDR3: TGTGCCAGCAGCTTGGCCCCGATCCCGGGTGTGAATTCACCCCTCCACTTT. Its translation is CASSLAPIPGVNSPLHF.

The chain employs TRBV7-3 and TRBJ2-5, with D unresolved. V was shortened by 0 bases and J by 0 bases, with 2 bases between the two germline ends. The CDR3 totals 13 residues. CDR1 is SGHTA, CDR2 FQGTGA, per germline. CDR3 loop: CASSLTNQETQYF. As DNA, the CDR3 is TGTGCCAGCAGCTTAACTAACCAAGAGACCCAGTACTTC. The whole variable domain, filled in from reference TRBV7-3 and TRBJ2-5, reads GAGVSQTPSNKVTEKGKYVELRCDPISGHTALYWYRQSLGQGPEFLIYFQGTGAADDSGLPNDRFFAVRPEGSVSTLKIQRTERGDSAVYLCASSLTNQETQYFGPGTRLLVL.

The rearrangement uses TRBV12-3 or TRBV12-4 and TRBJ2-5, with D perhaps matching TRBD2 (5 bases). The CDR3 is made up of 13 amino acids. V dropped 7 bases and J dropped 3 bases, with 12 bases sitting between them. CDR3 protein: CASTVAYEETQYF. As DNA, the CDR3 is TGTGCCAGCACCGTAGCGTATGAAGAGACCCAGTACTTC.

This clonotype was recorded a few times. This chain connects TRBV6-6 to TRBJ1-2; D uncertain. V lost 4 bases to trimming and J lost 7 bases, with 7 bases between them. Germline-derived CDR1 and CDR2 are MNHNY and SVGAGI (reference sequence). The CDR3 extends over 11 amino acids. The CDR3 DNA reads TGTGCCAGCAGTTCCTCATTTGGCTACACCTTC. The encoded protein is CASSSSFGYTF.

This clonotype was recorded at least ten times. The chain recombines TRBV5-1 with TRBJ1-6; D ambiguous. Germline-derived CDR1 and CDR2 are SGHRS and YFSETQ. This CDR3 is 13 amino acids long. The V end was cut by 0 bases, the J end by 7 bases, with 5 bases between. The CDR3 region has the DNA TGCGCCAGCAGCTTGGATCAAAATTCACCCCTCCACTTT. Its protein is CASSLDQNSPLHF. The full variable domain, in which reference TRBV5-1 and TRBJ1-6 provide the parts outside the CDR3, is KAGVTQTPRYLIKTRGQQVTLSCSPISGHRSVSWYQQTPGQGLQFLFEYFSETQRNKGNFPGRFSGRQFSNSRSEMNVSTLELGDSALYLCASSLDQNSPLHFGNGTRLTVT.

This chain joins TRBV28 and TRBJ2-7, with D tentatively TRBD1 or TRBD2 (5 bases each). Trimming left V 1 base short and J 4 bases short, with 17 bases between. This CDR3 is built from 16 residues. Germline assignment: CDR1 MDHEN and CDR2 SYDVKM. The chain's CDR3 is CASSLSPGPTSYEQYF. The CDR3 region has the DNA TGTGCCAGCAGTTTATCCCCGGGACCGACATCGTACGAGCAGTACTTC.

The chain has TRBV5-4 and TRBJ1-5; TRBD1 aligns across 9 bases. CDR1 is SGHNT, CDR2 YYREEE, per germline (reference sequence). Trimming at V came to 4 bases and at J to 3 bases, leaving 5 bases not matched to a gene. The CDR3 sequence is 15 residues long. The chain's CDR3 is CASSPDRGFNQPQHF. The CDR3 DNA reads as TGTGCCAGCAGCCCGGACAGGGGTTTCAATCAGCCCCAGCATTTT.

CDR3 sequence: CATSESRVNQPQHF. The CDR3 DNA reads TGTGCCACCAGTGAGTCAAGGGTAAATCAGCCCCAGCATTTT. This chain links TRBV24-1 with TRBJ1-5; unclear D gene. The CDR3 is 14 residues long. The V end was cut by 4 bases, the J end by 4 bases, with 10 bases between. Germline V gives CDR1 KGHDR, CDR2 SFDVKD.